This TCR beta chain was found in a study of Tregs in tolerant kidney transplant recipients. Generated by immunoSEQ multiplex PCR, the TCRdb table keeps only in-frame clones and is missing some. Of some 55,000 clones listed, 80% to 90% are singletons. Germline V gene data show CDR1 as MDHEN and CDR2 as SYDVKM. The CDR3 covers 13 residues. Trimming removed 5 bases from V and 6 bases from J, with 14 bases in between. Notes on this clone: Its antigen is currently unknown.

The study, taken as a whole, reports: Few patients were studied, so findings need validation in larger groups. For some patients, primers changed over time, blocking nucleotide-level comparison.

The sample in question was Tregs from blood, obtained before the transplant. This receptor was obtained from a human donor who received a combined kidney and bone marrow transplant. The V gene is TRBV28, the J gene TRBJ2-7; D is tentatively TRBD1 or TRBD2 (5 bases each). The DNA for the CDR3 is TGTGCCAGCAGTCCCCGGGGCCGGGGCGAGCAGTACTTC. Its translation: CASSPRGRGEQYF.